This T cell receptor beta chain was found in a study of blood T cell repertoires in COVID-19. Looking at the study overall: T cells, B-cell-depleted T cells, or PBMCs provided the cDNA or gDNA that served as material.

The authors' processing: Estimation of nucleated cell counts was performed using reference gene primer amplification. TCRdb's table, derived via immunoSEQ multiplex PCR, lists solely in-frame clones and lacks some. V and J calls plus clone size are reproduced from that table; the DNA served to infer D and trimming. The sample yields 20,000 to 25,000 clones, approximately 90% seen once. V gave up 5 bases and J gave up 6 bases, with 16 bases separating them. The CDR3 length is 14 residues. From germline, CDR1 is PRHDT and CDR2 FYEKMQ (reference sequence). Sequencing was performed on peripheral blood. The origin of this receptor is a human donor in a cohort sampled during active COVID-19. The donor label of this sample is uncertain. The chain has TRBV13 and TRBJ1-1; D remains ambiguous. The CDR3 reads CASSPGVGVPEAFF. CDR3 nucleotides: TGTGCCAGCAGCCCCGGGGTTGGAGTCCCTGAAGCTTTCTTT.